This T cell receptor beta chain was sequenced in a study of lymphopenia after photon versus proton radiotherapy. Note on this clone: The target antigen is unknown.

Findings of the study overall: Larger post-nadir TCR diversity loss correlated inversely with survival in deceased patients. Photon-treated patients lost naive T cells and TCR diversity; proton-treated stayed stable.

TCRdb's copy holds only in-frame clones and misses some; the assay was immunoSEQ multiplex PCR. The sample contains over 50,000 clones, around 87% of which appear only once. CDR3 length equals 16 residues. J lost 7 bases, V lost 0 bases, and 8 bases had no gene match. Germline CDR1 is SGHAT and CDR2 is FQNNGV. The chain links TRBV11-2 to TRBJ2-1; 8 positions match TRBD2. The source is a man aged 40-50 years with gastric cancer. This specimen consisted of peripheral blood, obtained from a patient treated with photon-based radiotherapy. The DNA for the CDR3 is TGTGCCAGCAGCTTAGATTGGACTAGCCCCCCTAATGAGCAGTTCTTC. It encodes CASSLDWTSPPNEQFF.